This entry lists 16 T cell receptor beta chains sequenced from one sample in a study of T cell responses to AZD1222 COVID-19 vaccine. Data came from immunoSEQ multiplex PCR; TCRdb stores just in-frame clones and leaves some out. The sample shows approximately 73,000 clones, roughly 80% of them seen only once. Material: peripheral blood, obtained on day 0 of AZD1222 vaccination. The receptors derive from an adult in good health.

This chain uses TRBV29-1 with TRBJ2-2; 12 nucleotides align to TRBD2. V shed 7 bases and J 7 bases; nucleotides not matched to a gene: 16. Per the germline V gene, CDR1 is SQVTM and CDR2 is ANQGSEA. The CDR3 is 17 amino acids. The CDR3 region is CSASYGSSGGARGELFF. CDR3 DNA sequence: TGCAGCGCCAGCTACGGTTCTAGCGGGGGGGCCCGCGGGGAGCTGTTTTTT.

J is TRBJ2-1 and V is TRBV5-1; no firm D call. V gave up 2 bases and J gave up 5 bases, with 5 bases separating them. The germline V gene has CDR1 SGHRS and CDR2 YFSETQ. The CDR3 spans 12 residues. CDR3 in amino acids: CASSLMDNEQFF. The CDR3 coding sequence is TGCGCCAGCAGCTTAATGGACAATGAGCAGTTCTTC.

The rearrangement uses TRBV29-1 and TRBJ2-1; tentative D call: TRBD2 (6 bases). This CDR3 contains 14 residues. Germline loops: CDR1 SQVTM, CDR2 ANQGSEA. Trimming took 8 bases from V and 2 from J, leaving 16 bases between them. CDR3 nucleotide sequence: TGCAGCACGGAGGGAGAGGACCCCTACAATGAGCAGTTCTTC. Protein sequence: CSTEGEDPYNEQFF.

The chain employs TRBV7-2 and TRBJ2-3, with D possibly TRBD2 on 6 matching bases. V was clipped by 5 bases and J by 0 bases, with 15 bases between them. This CDR3 is built from 16 residues. Germline V lookup: CDR1 SGHTA, CDR2 FQGNSA. The CDR3 protein is CASSPLGGTSTDTQYF. DNA of the CDR3: TGTGCCAGCAGCCCCCTGGGCGGGACGAGCACAGATACGCAGTATTTT.

V gene TRBV4-1 combines with J gene TRBJ2-3, with TRBD1 matching 9 bases. Germline V gives CDR1 MGHRA, CDR2 YSYEKL. Trimming at V came to 1 base and at J to 4 bases, leaving 9 bases not matched to a gene. CDR3 length: 17 amino acids. CDR3 protein: CASSQAVGTGIPDTQYF. CDR3 DNA sequence: TGCGCCAGCAGCCAAGCCGTCGGGACAGGGATCCCAGATACGCAGTATTTT.

This clone was seen just once. This sequence joins TRBV19 and TRBJ1-2, with a tentative D call TRBD1 (5 bases). This CDR3 spans 14 amino acids. Trimming took 5 bases from V and 6 from J, leaving 16 bases between them. In germline, CDR1 is LNHDA, CDR2 SQIVND (reference sequence). The CDR3 sequence is CASSSDEGPDGYTF. CDR3 nucleotides: TGTGCCAGTAGTTCAGATGAGGGGCCGGATGGCTACACCTTC. The complete variable domain, with remaining parts taken from reference TRBV19 and TRBJ1-2, reads DGGITQSPKYLFRKEGQNVTLSCEQNLNHDAMYWYRQDPGQGLRLIYYSQIVNDFQKGDIAEGYSVSREKKESFPLTVTSAQKNPTAFYLCASSSDEGPDGYTFGSGTRLTVV.

The chain is built from TRBV7-3 and TRBJ2-3; D tentatively reads TRBD1 or TRBD2 (5 bases each). The CDR3 consists of 14 residues. Germline CDR1 reads SGHTA; CDR2 reads FQGTGA. Trimming shortened V by 5 bases and J by 2 bases, and 11 bases separated the two germline ends. CDR3 in amino acids: CASSPGATTDTQYF. In nucleotides, the CDR3 is TGTGCCAGCAGCCCCGGGGCTACCACAGATACGCAGTATTTT.

The V gene is TRBV6-2 or TRBV6-3, the J gene TRBJ1-5; TRBD1 is a possible D gene (5 bases). From germline, CDR1 is MNHEY and CDR2 SVGEGT. V dropped 0 bases and J dropped 7 bases, with 10 bases sitting between them. This CDR3 spans 14 amino acids. CDR3 sequence (DNA): TGTGCCAGCAGTTACTCGAGGGAGGGGCAGCCCCAGCATTTT. Its translation is CASSYSREGQPQHF.

This clone was seen more than once but under ten times. V and J are TRBV12-3 or TRBV12-4 and TRBJ2-2; 8 bases map to TRBD2. V trimming: 10 bases; J trimming: 5 bases; junction bases outside the gene matches: 6. The CDR3 is 13 amino acids. The DNA for the CDR3 is TGTGCCACCACCCGGGGGGGTACCGGGGAGCTGTTTTTT. Its protein is CATTRGGTGELFF.

This clone was recorded only once. The V gene is TRBV7-2, the J gene TRBJ2-3; D might be TRBD2 (6 bases). Germline V CDR1 and CDR2: SGHTA, FQGNSA. The CDR3 sequence is 15 residues long. V shed 5 bases and J shed 0 bases, with 12 bases lying between them. The CDR3 DNA reads as TGTGCCAGCAGCCCACGGGGGATTAGCACAGATACGCAGTATTTT. It encodes CASSPRGISTDTQYF.

This clone was picked up a small number of times. The genes are TRBV29-1 and TRBJ1-3; a possible D gene is TRBD1 (5 bases). Germline V gives CDR1 SQVTM, CDR2 ANQGSEA. Trimming cost V 7 bases and J 0 bases, with 16 bases left between them. The CDR3 is 15 amino acids. In DNA, the CDR3 is TGCAGCGCACACTCCGGGGGGGACTCTGGAAACACCATATATTTT. This translates into CSAHSGGDSGNTIYF.

The chain has TRBV9 and TRBJ1-6, with a possible D match to TRBD1 (6 bases). V dropped 3 bases and J dropped 0 bases, with 13 bases sitting between them. The CDR3 is made up of 17 amino acids. CDR1 is SGDLS and CDR2 is YYNGEE in the germline V gene. CDR3 loop: CASSEQGQSSYNSPLHF. CDR3 nucleotides: TGTGCCAGCAGCGAGCAAGGACAGTCCTCCTATAATTCACCCCTCCACTTT.

CDR3 in amino acids: CSVETGKGTGELFF. In DNA, the CDR3 is TGCAGCGTCGAGACAGGGAAAGGCACCGGGGAGCTGTTTTTT. The chain joins TRBV29-1 to TRBJ2-2, with 7 positions matching TRBD1. The V and J ends lost 6 bases and 4 bases, in that order; junction bases with no gene match: 8. The germline V gene has CDR1 SQVTM and CDR2 ANQGSEA. The CDR3 sequence is 14 residues long.

This rearrangement joins TRBV14 to TRBJ2-7; 10 positions agree with TRBD1. The CDR3 spans 13 residues. V lost 5 bases and J lost 5; bases outside the gene matches: 3. Germline V lookup: CDR1 SGHDN, CDR2 FVKESK. CDR3 protein: CASSTTGGNEQYF. The CDR3 nucleotides read TGTGCCAGCAGCACGACAGGGGGCAACGAGCAGTACTTC.

The V gene is TRBV6-6, the J gene TRBJ2-2, with a possible D match to TRBD1 (5 bases). The CDR3 contains 12 residues. CDR1 and CDR2 from the germline V gene are MNHNY and SVGAGI (reference sequence). The V gene lost 6 bases and the J gene lost 6 bases, with 8 bases spanning the gap. The chain's CDR3 is CASSRQPGELFF. CDR3 bases: TGTGCCAGCAGCCGACAGCCCGGGGAGCTGTTTTTT.

The chain joins TRBV30 to TRBJ1-2, with D uncertain. CDR1 is GTSNPN, CDR2 SVGIG, per germline (reference sequence). Trimming took off 0 bases at V and 1 base at J, with 6 bases between the two ends. The length of the CDR3 is 13 residues. The CDR3 sequence: CAWSVGFNYGYTF. The CDR3 DNA sequence: TGTGCCTGGAGTGTGGGATTTAACTATGGCTACACCTTC.